The 32 T cell receptor beta chains in this list originate from one sample, sequenced in a study of beta chain features in type 1 diabetes. Broader study findings: All four CD4+ subsets of Type 1 diabetes patients contained TCRB CDR3s that were moderately but significantly shorter.

The study reverse transcribed the entire isolated RNA, so it sequenced expressed TCRB transcripts. Here immunoSEQ multiplex PCR was the method, and the copy in TCRdb shows in-frame clones only, minus some. This table holds roughly 350,000 clones, roughly 9.8% found once. Their recognized antigens are unknown. Specimen: central memory CD4+ T cells from blood. The receptor source for this set is a man aged 30-40 years with type 1 diabetes.

This clone was seen a few times. The J gene is TRBJ2-5, the V gene TRBV19, with TRBD1 matching 9 bases. Germline V CDR1 and CDR2: LNHDA, SQIVND (reference sequence). CDR3 length: 17 amino acids. With 6 bases clipped from V and 5 bases from J, the junction kept 16 bases outside the gene matches. The CDR3 DNA sequence: TGTGCCAGTAGCATACAGGGGGCTAGTACAGCGTTGGAGACCCAGTACTTC. Translation: CASSIQGASTALETQYF.

This sequence joins TRBV27 and TRBJ2-7, with D possibly matching TRBD1 (6 bases). The CDR3 has 15 amino acids. Trimming took off 4 bases at V and 1 base at J, with 14 bases between the two ends. The V gene's germline CDR1 is MNHEY and CDR2 SMNVEV (reference sequence). In nucleotides, the CDR3 is TGTGCCAGCAGTTCAAATCAGGGGATATCCTACGAGCAGTACTTC. This encodes CASSSNQGISYEQYF.

Note on this clone: One end of the junction does not line up with germline, which may come from a read error. This sample also contains other DNA sequences that code for the same CDR3. The rearrangement joins TRBV18 to TRBJ1-5; no firm D call. This CDR3 has 13 amino acids. Germline CDR1 KGHSH, CDR2 LQKENI. The CDR3 reads CASSPPGDQPQHF. CDR3 nucleotides: TGTGCCAGCTCGCCACCGGGAGACCAGCCCCAGCATTTT.

The chain combines TRBV18 with TRBJ1-1; 8 nucleotides align to TRBD1. Germline V gene data show CDR1 as KGHSH and CDR2 as LQKENI. The CDR3 extends over 14 amino acids. The trim removed 3 bases at V and 1 base at J, leaving 1 base unmatched. The DNA of the CDR3 is TGTGCCAGCTCACCCACAGGGGGGAACACTGAAGCTTTCTTT. Protein product: CASSPTGGNTEAFF. Looking up the rest from reference TRBV18 and TRBJ1-1 gives the full variable domain: NAGVMQNPRHLVRRRGQEARLRCSPMKGHSHVYWYRQLPEEGLKFMVYLQKENIIDESGMPKERFSAEFPKEGPSILRIQQVVRGDSAAYFCASSPTGGNTEAFFGQGTRLTVV.

This rearrangement joins TRBV7-9 to TRBJ2-7, with a tentative D call TRBD2 (6 bases). The CDR3 sequence is 14 residues long. Trimming stripped 2 bases from V and 6 bases from J, with 14 bases between. Germline-derived CDR1 and CDR2 are SEHNR and FQNEAQ (reference sequence). This CDR3 is CASSLIGTGVEQYF. The CDR3 DNA sequence: TGTGCCAGCAGCTTAATAGGGACGGGGGTCGAGCAGTACTTC.

The genes are TRBV5-6 and TRBJ2-5, with 11 bases fitting TRBD2. The CDR3 covers 15 residues. Germline CDR1 and CDR2: SGHDT and YYEEEE. V shed 4 bases, J shed 7 bases, and the junction held 9 bases outside the gene matches. CDR3 DNA sequence: TGTGCCAGCAGCCGAATAGCGGGAGGGAGGGGGACCCAGTACTTC. Translating gives CASSRIAGGRGTQYF.

Turning to this clone: Distinct nucleotide sequences in the sample also encode this CDR3. This chain links TRBV7-9 with TRBJ1-1, with D uncertain. Germline values: CDR1 SEHNR, CDR2 FQNEAQ (reference sequence). This CDR3 spans 11 amino acids. V shed 1 base and J shed 4 bases, with 1 base lying between them. The CDR3 spells CASSLGTEAFF. In DNA, the CDR3 is TGTGCCAGCAGCTTAGGCACTGAAGCTTTCTTT.

This chain joins TRBV6-5 and TRBJ2-6; D ambiguous. The germline V gene encodes CDR1 MNHEY and CDR2 SVGAGI. The CDR3 runs to 15 residues. The V and J ends lost 6 bases and 3 bases respectively, with 12 bases between them. CDR3 DNA: TGTGCCAGCAGCCGAAGGTTACATGGGGCCAACGTCCTGACTTTC. This sequence encodes CASSRRLHGANVLTF.

The chain employs TRBV7-9 and TRBJ2-7; unclear D gene. From germline, CDR1 is SEHNR and CDR2 FQNEAQ (reference sequence). V was clipped by 2 bases and J by 2 bases, with 10 bases between them. This CDR3 comprises 14 residues. The CDR3 DNA reads TGTGCCAGCAGCTTACAGTACGGAGCCTACGAGCAGTACTTC. It is translated as CASSLQYGAYEQYF.

This chain connects TRBV30 to TRBJ2-7; possible D gene TRBD2, 6 bases. Trimming took 1 base from V and 5 from J, leaving 15 bases between them. The CDR3 loop spans 14 amino acids. Germline V gives CDR1 GTSNPN, CDR2 SVGIG (reference sequence). The CDR3 protein is CAWSGVGLQNEQYF. The CDR3 DNA sequence: TGTGCCTGGAGTGGAGTGGGACTCCAAAACGAGCAGTACTTC.

The chain is built from TRBV7-9 and TRBJ1-1, with 12 positions matching TRBD1. Germline CDR1 is SEHNR and CDR2 is FQNEAQ (reference sequence). There are 14 residues in the CDR3. Trimming cost V 5 bases and J 10 bases; bases outside gene matches: 8. In DNA, the CDR3 is TGTGCCAGCAGCAGTCCGGGACAGGGGGCTGTAGCTTTCTTT. Translating gives CASSSPGQGAVAFF.

This clone has only a few counts. The chain couples TRBV19 to TRBJ2-2, with D possibly matching TRBD2 (6 bases). CDR3 length equals 15 residues. Germline CDR1 reads LNHDA; CDR2 reads SQIVND (reference sequence). Trimming took off 1 base at V and 4 bases at J, with 10 bases between the two ends. DNA of the CDR3: TGTGCCAGTAGTATAGCCGGGAGCGGCACCGGGGAGCTGTTTTTT. It codes for CASSIAGSGTGELFF. The complete variable domain, with remaining parts taken from reference TRBV19 and TRBJ2-2, reads DGGITQSPKYLFRKEGQNVTLSCEQNLNHDAMYWYRQDPGQGLRLIYYSQIVNDFQKGDIAEGYSVSREKKESFPLTVTSAQKNPTAFYLCASSIAGSGTGELFFGEGSRLTVL.

The V and J genes are TRBV11-1 and TRBJ1-1; a possible D gene is TRBD1 (5 bases). Germline V CDR1 and CDR2: SGHAT, FQDESV (reference sequence). The CDR3 is made up of 14 amino acids. The V end lost 2 bases, the J end lost 4 bases, and 11 bases lay between the germline ends. CDR3 loop: CASSLLSQGTEAFF. The CDR3 DNA is TGTGCCAGCAGCTTATTGAGTCAGGGCACTGAAGCTTTCTTT.

The CDR3 spells CASSFGGVIDEQFF. The CDR3 DNA sequence: TGCGCCAGCAGCTTCGGGGGAGTCATAGATGAGCAGTTCTTC. The chain recombines TRBV5-1 with TRBJ2-1, with D maybe TRBD2 (6 bases). Trimming shortened V by 2 bases and J by 8 bases, and 14 bases separated the two germline ends. Germline V gives CDR1 SGHRS, CDR2 YFSETQ. The CDR3 sequence is 14 residues long.

This clone was seen more than once but under ten times. This chain connects TRBV19 to TRBJ2-3; D perhaps matches TRBD1 (6 bases). Trimming removed 5 bases at V and 4 bases at J, with 7 bases between. The CDR3 covers 12 residues. Germline V gene data show CDR1 as LNHDA and CDR2 as SQIVND (reference sequence). CDR3 nucleotides: TGTGCCAGTAGTCACAGGGCAGATACGCAGTATTTT. This gives the protein CASSHRADTQYF.

The chain is built from TRBV18 and TRBJ1-1; D is uncertain. Trimming took off 0 bases at V and 1 base at J, with 9 bases between the two ends. The germline V gene has CDR1 KGHSH and CDR2 LQKENI. The CDR3 runs 15 residues. CDR3 protein: CASSPPRTTNTEAFF. CDR3 sequence (DNA): TGTGCCAGCTCACCACCTCGGACCACGAACACTGAAGCTTTCTTT.

V usage is TRBV27 and J usage is TRBJ2-7; 9 nucleotides agree with TRBD1. The V gene end was trimmed by 3 bases and the J gene end by 4 bases; junction bases not matched to a gene: 22. CDR1 and CDR2 (germline): MNHEY, SMNVEV (reference sequence). This CDR3 has 20 residues. The CDR3, as DNA: TGTGCCAGCAGTTTTCGGGTTCGGGTATTGGGAACAGGGGGCCATTACGAGCAGTACTTC. Translation gives CASSFRVRVLGTGGHYEQYF.

The V gene is TRBV7-2, the J gene TRBJ1-4; D might be TRBD1 (5 bases). Trimming took 2 bases from V and 3 from J, leaving 10 bases between them. The CDR3 is made up of 15 amino acids. Germline lookup yields CDR1 SGHTA and CDR2 FQGNSA. In DNA form, the CDR3 reads TGTGCCAGCAGCTTACAAGTACAGGCTAATGAAAAACTGTTTTTT. Translating it yields CASSLQVQANEKLFF.

The chain is built from TRBV7-2 and TRBJ2-1; 12 bases are shared with TRBD2. Losses at the gene ends were 5 bases for V and 7 bases for J; bases not matched to a gene: 3. The CDR3 is made up of 14 amino acids. Germline assignment: CDR1 SGHTA and CDR2 FQGNSA. CDR3 nucleotide sequence: TGTGCCAGCAGCACCGGACTAGCGGGAAATGAGCAGTTCTTC. Its translation: CASSTGLAGNEQFF. The variable domain in full, completed from reference TRBV7-2 and TRBJ2-1, reads GAGVSQSPSNKVTEKGKDVELRCDPISGHTALYWYRQSLGQGLEFLIYFQGNSAPDKSGLPSDRFSAERTGGSVSTLTIQRTQQEDSAVYLCASSTGLAGNEQFFGPGTRLTVL.

J is TRBJ1-1 and V is TRBV28; 7 bases agree with TRBD1. Trimming at V came to 1 base and at J to 0 bases, leaving 5 bases not matched to a gene. This CDR3 comprises 16 residues. Germline V gene lookup returns CDR1 MDHEN and CDR2 SYDVKM. Here the CDR3 DNA reads TGTGCCAGCAGTTTATCGGACCAGGGGGTGAACACTGAAGCTTTCTTT. Residues: CASSLSDQGVNTEAFF.

This clone was observed many times. The chain joins TRBV2 to TRBJ2-4; D gene unclear. The CDR3 covers 14 residues. The V end lost 6 bases, the J end lost 0 bases, and 9 bases lay between the germline ends. The V gene's germline CDR1 is SNHLY and CDR2 FYNNEI. For the CDR3, the DNA is TGTGCCAGCAGGGGGTCGGTAGCCAAAAACATTCAGTACTTC. Protein product: CASRGSVAKNIQYF.

This clone has only a few counts. The chain combines TRBV25-1 with TRBJ2-4; a possible D gene is TRBD1 (5 bases). The CDR3 is 16 residues long. Germline lookup yields CDR1 MGHDK and CDR2 SYGVNS. Trimming took off 1 base at V and 6 bases at J, with 16 bases between the two ends. The CDR3, as DNA: TGTGCCAGCAGTGAATGGGGCAGGTCCGATCCAAACATTCAGTACTTC. It codes for CASSEWGRSDPNIQYF. The full variable domain, rest sourced from reference TRBV25-1 and TRBJ2-4, is EADIYQTPRYLVIGTGKKITLECSQTMGHDKMYWYQQDPGMELHLIHYSYGVNSTEKGDLSSESTVSRIRTEHFPLTLESARPSHTSQYLCASSEWGRSDPNIQYFGAGTRLSVL.

The chain couples TRBV5-1 to TRBJ2-1; TRBD2 agrees at 9 bases. This CDR3 contains 17 residues. J gave up 9 bases and V 2 bases, and 15 bases lay outside the gene matches. Germline V gives CDR1 SGHRS, CDR2 YFSETQ. The CDR3 nucleotides read TGCGCCAGCAGCTTCCCCTACGCGGGAGGGCCGTCAGGTGAGCAGTTCTTC. It translates to CASSFPYAGGPSGEQFF.

This clone has only a few counts. The V gene is TRBV11-2, the J gene TRBJ2-1, with a weak D call TRBD1 (6 bases). The CDR3 consists of 13 residues. Trimming cost V 5 bases and J 5 bases, with 10 bases left between them. Germline V lookup: CDR1 SGHAT, CDR2 FQNNGV. CDR3 sequence (DNA): TGTGCCAGCAGCCCCGGGACAAACAATGAGCAGTTCTTC. Protein sequence: CASSPGTNNEQFF.

This clone was detected only a few times. The V and J genes are TRBV9 and TRBJ2-2; 7 nucleotides agree with TRBD2. CDR3 length equals 16 residues. With V trimmed by 5 bases and J by 3 bases, 10 bases remained unmatched. Germline assignment: CDR1 SGDLS and CDR2 YYNGEE. The CDR3 coding sequence is TGTGCCAGCAGGACGGGACTAACAATAGACACCGGGGAGCTGTTTTTT. This sequence encodes CASRTGLTIDTGELFF.

V and J are TRBV14 and TRBJ2-5; D is unclear. Germline CDR1 is SGHDN and CDR2 is FVKESK. There are 12 residues in the CDR3. Trimming stripped 1 base from V and 4 bases from J, with 4 bases between. CDR3 in DNA: TGTGCCAGCAGCCAAGTCACAGAGACCCAGTACTTC. Protein sequence: CASSQVTETQYF.

This clone was seen only a few times. V and J are TRBV6-6 and TRBJ1-5; D is unclear. Germline V gives CDR1 MNHNY, CDR2 SVGAGI (reference sequence). The CDR3 is made up of 12 amino acids. Trimming pared 6 bases from V and 4 bases from J, leaving 7 bases between. For the CDR3, the DNA is TGTGCCAGCAGGGACGGAAATCAGCCCCAGCATTTT. This codes for CASRDGNQPQHF.

Only a few counts were recorded for this clone. V is TRBV7-2 and J is TRBJ1-5; the match to TRBD1 covers 8 bases. Germline V gene data show CDR1 as SGHTA and CDR2 as FQGNSA. V shed 2 bases and J 6 bases; nucleotides not matched to a gene: 3. The CDR3 runs to 14 residues. The CDR3 loop reads CASSLPGGTQPQHF. As DNA, the CDR3 is TGTGCCAGCAGCTTACCAGGGGGCACTCAGCCCCAGCATTTT. Complete variable domain (other parts from reference TRBV7-2 and TRBJ1-5): GAGVSQSPSNKVTEKGKDVELRCDPISGHTALYWYRQSLGQGLEFLIYFQGNSAPDKSGLPSDRFSAERTGGSVSTLTIQRTQQEDSAVYLCASSLPGGTQPQHFGDGTRLSIL.

Of note for this clone: A clone one base away is much larger, so this may be a read error. The rearrangement joins TRBV2 to TRBJ2-3, with unresolved D. In germline, CDR1 is SNHLY, CDR2 FYNNEI. The CDR3 covers 13 residues. The V and J ends lost 4 bases and 0 bases respectively, with 5 bases between them. The CDR3 bases are TGTGCCAGCAGTGCTCCTAGCACAGATACGCAGTATTTT. It is translated as CASSAPSTDTQYF.

The chain uses TRBV6-5 and TRBJ2-2, with TRBD1 identical over 8 bases. This CDR3 has 15 residues. The V gene's germline CDR1 is MNHEY and CDR2 SVGAGI. The trim removed 6 bases at V and 6 bases at J, leaving 9 bases unmatched. The CDR3 reads CASRSSTGVAGELFF. The CDR3 nucleotides are TGTGCCAGCAGATCCTCGACAGGGGTGGCCGGGGAGCTGTTTTTT.

This clone came up a few times. The same CDR3 also results from other DNA sequences found in this sample. The chain combines TRBV10-3 with TRBJ2-2, with D possibly matching TRBD2 (5 bases). From germline, CDR1 is ENHRY and CDR2 SYGVKD. This CDR3 comprises 14 residues. Trimming cost V 5 bases and J 1 base, with 8 bases left between them. CDR3 region: CAISSGRNTGELFF. As DNA, the CDR3 is TGTGCCATCAGTAGTGGGAGGAACACCGGGGAGCTGTTTTTT.

This clone was observed a few times. The chain joins TRBV6-5 to TRBJ2-7, with 8 bases matching TRBD1. The CDR3 has 15 amino acids. Germline V gene sequence: CDR1 MNHEY, CDR2 SVGAGI. Trimming removed 3 bases from V and 6 bases from J; junction bases left unmatched: 10. The DNA for the CDR3 is TGTGCCAGCAGTTATGTGACAGGGGCTTACTCCGAGCAGTACTTC. Its translation is CASSYVTGAYSEQYF.